The rows below give T cell receptor beta chains drawn from one sample of a study of T cell changes during pregnancy in multiple sclerosis. Clones were sequenced by immunoSEQ multiplex PCR, and TCRdb holds only the in-frame ones, with some missing. The sample has roughly 38,000 clones; about 90% are singletons. The source was CD8+ T cells from peripheral blood mononuclear cells, collected in the first trimester of pregnancy. These TCRs come from a female donor with multiple sclerosis, enrolled in a pregnancy study. Each CDR3 is given with its conserved first and last residue. The D gene is left open where the match is weak. Only some rows state a clone size, as once, few, many or a class for expanded clones.

>TRBJ2-7|NA|NA|TRBV27
CASSLSKPPEQYF
TGTGCCAGCAGTTTATCGAAGCCGCCCGAGCAGTACTTC
>TRBJ1-1|NA|NA|TRBV7-9
CASSLSWTAGTEAFF
TGTGCCAGCAGCTTATCCTGGACAGCTGGTACTGAAGCTTTCTTT
>TRBJ2-1|NA|NA|TRBV10-3
CASTEGGMNNEQFF
TGTGCCAGTACAGAGGGAGGTATGAACAATGAGCAGTTCTTC
>TRBJ2-1|TRBD2|NA|TRBV30
CAWSVGLAGNNEQFF
TGTGCCTGGAGTGTCGGACTAGCGGGAAACAATGAGCAGTTCTTC
>TRBJ1-2|NA|NA|TRBV4-1
CASSQDRWPMGYTF
TGCGCCAGCAGCCAAGATCGTTGGCCGATGGGCTACACCTTC
>TRBJ2-5|TRBD1|NA|TRBV4-3
CASSQGTGAQETQYF
TGCGCCAGCAGCCAAGGGACAGGGGCCCAAGAGACCCAGTACTTC
>TRBJ1-4|TRBD1|NA|TRBV10-3
CAIAPRGGGREKLFF
TGTGCCATCGCCCCTCGAGGGGGCGGGCGTGAAAAACTGTTTTTT
>TRBJ1-4|TRBD1|NA|TRBV7-9
CASSPGQGRATNEKLFF
TGTGCCAGCAGCCCGGGACAGGGGAGGGCAACTAATGAAAAACTGTTTTTT
>TRBJ2-7|NA|NA|TRBV19
CASSIGTGVYEQYF
TGTGCCAGTAGTATAGGAACAGGTGTCTACGAGCAGTACTTC
>TRBJ1-1|TRBD1|NA|TRBV7-2
CASSLIAGGYDTEAFF
TGTGCCAGCAGCTTAATCGCAGGGGGCTACGACACTGAAGCTTTCTTT
>TRBJ2-5|NA|NA|TRBV29-1
CSVEHRAGETQYF
TGCAGCGTTGAACACAGGGCCGGAGAGACCCAGTACTTC
>TRBJ1-4|NA|NA|TRBV7-9
CASSLTGVGEKLFF
TGTGCCAGCAGCTTAACGGGGGTTGGGGAAAAACTGTTTTTT
>TRBJ1-2|NA|NA|TRBV18
CASSPARPSYGYTF
TGTGCCAGCTCACCGGCCAGGCCCTCCTATGGCTACACCTTC
>TRBJ2-7|TRBD2|NA|TRBV7-6
CASSPVAGYEQYF
TGTGCCAGCAGCCCGGTAGCGGGATACGAGCAGTACTTC
>TRBJ2-1|TRBD1|NA|TRBV27
CASSLGQGTYNEQFF
TGTGCCAGCAGTTTGGGACAGGGAACCTACAATGAGCAGTTCTTC
>TRBJ1-2|NA|NA|TRBV6-5
CASSYGQGLTSGYTF
TGTGCCAGCAGTTACGGCCAGGGACTTACGAGTGGCTACACCTTC
>TRBJ2-1|TRBD2|NA|TRBV5-1
CASSAFRGDNEQFF
TGCGCCAGCAGCGCCTTTCGGGGGGACAATGAGCAGTTCTTC
>TRBJ2-1|TRBD2|NA|TRBV5-1
CASSLEAASGVSRFF
TGCGCCAGCAGCTTGGAGGCGGCTAGCGGGGTTTCGAGGTTCTTC
>TRBJ2-1|NA|NA|TRBV6-1
CASSPTGYNEQFF
TGTGCCAGCAGTCCCACTGGTTACAATGAGCAGTTCTTC
>TRBJ2-7|TRBD1|NA|TRBV5-8
CASSTGQGREQYF
TGTGCCAGCAGCACGGGACAGGGGAGGGAGCAGTACTTC
>TRBJ1-1|NA|NA|TRBV5-1
CASSLGGGITEAFF
TGCGCCAGCAGCTTGGGCGGGGGGATCACTGAAGCTTTCTTT
>TRBJ2-5|TRBD2|NA|TRBV2
CASSDPGLAAETQYF
TGTGCCAGCAGTGATCCGGGACTAGCGGCAGAGACCCAGTACTTC
>TRBJ1-1|NA|once|TRBV27
CASSLYPSGRANTEAFF
TGTGCCAGCAGTTTATATCCATCCGGGAGGGCGAACACTGAAGCTTTCTTT
>TRBJ2-1|NA|NA|TRBV9
CASSSGQYNEQFF
TGTGCCAGCAGCTCCGGACAGTACAATGAGCAGTTCTTC
>TRBJ1-1|NA|NA|TRBV28
CASSGGGGIEAFF
TGTGCCAGCAGTGGTGGTGGGGGGATTGAAGCTTTCTTT
>TRBJ2-2|NA|NA|TRBV29-1
CSLITNTGELFF
TGCAGCCTAATCACGAACACCGGGGAGCTGTTTTTT
>TRBJ2-7|TRBD1|NA|TRBV10-3
CAISEKFDRGYGFSHEQYF
TGTGCCATCAGTGAAAAGTTCGACAGGGGTTATGGATTTAGCCACGAGCAGTACTTC
>TRBJ2-5|TRBD1|NA|TRBV27
CASSYRGSETQYF
TGTGCCAGCAGTTACAGGGGGTCGGAGACCCAGTACTTC
>TRBJ2-1|TRBD2|NA|TRBV6-6
CASRPGLAGGNEQFF
TGTGCCAGCAGACCAGGACTAGCGGGAGGCAATGAGCAGTTCTTC
>TRBJ1-1|NA|NA|TRBV7-6
CASSLGGDEAFF
TGTGCCAGCAGCTTAGGGGGGGATGAAGCTTTCTTT
>TRBJ2-1|NA|NA|TRBV4-1
CASSQGEAGADEQFF
TGCGCCAGCAGCCAAGGCGAGGCAGGGGCGGATGAGCAGTTCTTC
>TRBJ2-7|NA|NA|TRBV11-3
CASSPSQGAPYEQYF
TGTGCCAGCAGCCCGTCACAGGGAGCCCCCTACGAGCAGTACTTC
>TRBJ2-7|NA|NA|TRBV27
CASSLSRAHEQYF
TGTGCCAGCAGTTTATCCCGAGCCCACGAGCAGTACTTC
>TRBJ1-5|NA|NA|TRBV19
CASSIGSRSNQPQHF
TGTGCCAGTAGTATCGGATCCAGGAGCAATCAGCCCCAGCATTTT
>TRBJ1-1|NA|once|TRBV27
CASSLLEGAEAFF
TGTGCCAGCAGTTTACTTGAGGGGGCTGAAGCTTTCTTT
>TRBJ1-2|NA|NA|TRBV6-5
CASSPTQGDYGYTF
TGTGCCAGCAGCCCAACTCAGGGTGACTATGGCTACACCTTC
>TRBJ2-7|NA|NA|TRBV7-9
CASRRLTQYEQYF
TGTGCCAGTCGCCGACTAACGCAGTACGAGCAGTACTTC
>TRBJ1-1|TRBD1|NA|TRBV7-9
CASPPTGANTEAFF
TGTGCCAGCCCTCCTACAGGGGCGAACACTGAAGCTTTCTTT
>TRBJ1-2|NA|NA|TRBV27
CASRSRGFSRRNYGYTF
TGTGCCAGCAGATCGAGGGGGTTTTCCCGCCGAAACTATGGCTACACCTTC
>TRBJ1-5|TRBD1|NA|TRBV19
CASSRGQGNYQPQHF
TGTGCCAGTAGTAGGGGACAGGGGAATTATCAGCCCCAGCATTTT
>TRBJ1-5|NA|few|TRBV9
CASSADRSDQPQHF
TGTGCCAGCAGCGCGGACAGATCGGATCAGCCCCAGCATTTT
>TRBJ2-1|NA|NA|TRBV5-5
CASSFWRVSYNEQFF
TGTGCCAGCAGCTTCTGGAGGGTCTCCTACAATGAGCAGTTCTTC
>TRBJ2-1|NA|NA|TRBV10-2
CASSASGQTPSYNEQFF
TGCGCCAGCAGTGCAAGCGGGCAGACCCCCTCCTACAATGAGCAGTTCTTC
>TRBJ1-5|NA|NA|TRBV5-1
CASSLSGINQPQHF
TGCGCCAGCAGCTTGTCAGGGATCAATCAGCCCCAGCATTTT
>TRBJ1-4|NA|NA|TRBV16
CASSQSREKLFF
TGTGCCAGCAGCCAATCGAGAGAAAAACTGTTTTTT